The rows below give T cell receptor beta chains drawn from one sample of a study of PD-1 and CTLA-4 blockade in melanoma. Some clones are missing from TCRdb's copy, which holds only in-frame ones; the method was immunoSEQ multiplex PCR. The data contain approximately 15,000 clones, about 73% of them singletons. The input for sequencing was CD8+ T cells from peripheral blood, taken from a patient given anti-PD-1 treatment. These receptors all come from a human donor with melanoma. The CDR3 runs from the conserved cysteine through the conserved F or W. Fields, in order: clone size, CDR3 length, D gene, V gene, J gene, CDR3 protein, CDR3 DNA. A D gene is named only where the DNA matches it firmly. Clone size appears in some rows only: once, few, many, or a class for an expanded clone.

>.|15|TRBD2|TRBV7-9|TRBJ2-5
CASSSAGGPYETQYF
TGTGCCAGCAGCTCAGCGGGAGGCCCTTACGAGACCCAGTACTTC
>.|20|.|TRBV5-5|TRBJ1-6
CASSFGTGTSTSSYNSPLHF
TGTGCCAGCAGCTTCGGAACAGGCACATCAACGAGCTCCTATAATTCACCCCTCCACTTT
>.|14|.|TRBV27|TRBJ1-4
CASSYRATNEKLFF
TGTGCCAGCAGTTATCGGGCAACTAATGAAAAACTGTTTTTT
>.|13|.|TRBV7-9|TRBJ2-7
CASSLEGAYEQYF
TGTGCCAGCAGCTTGGAGGGAGCCTACGAGCAGTACTTC
>.|13|TRBD1|TRBV12-3/TRBV12-4|TRBJ2-7
CASSGDSRYEQYF
TGTGCCAGCAGTGGGGACAGCCGCTACGAGCAGTACTTC
>few|15|TRBD1|TRBV28|TRBJ1-2
CASSIIGQGALGYTF
TGTGCCAGCAGTATTATTGGACAGGGGGCCCTTGGCTACACCTTC
>.|15|.|TRBV7-9|TRBJ2-2
CASSLGTSNTGELFF
TGTGCCAGCAGCTTAGGGACGTCCAACACCGGGGAGCTGTTTTTT
>.|15|.|TRBV30|TRBJ2-7
CAWAHTYGGRYEQYF
TGTGCCTGGGCCCACACCTACGGCGGAAGGTACGAGCAGTACTTC
>few|10|.|TRBV2|TRBJ1-1
CATGNLEAFF
TGTGCCACCGGGAACCTGGAAGCTTTCTTT
>.|16|.|TRBV13|TRBJ2-2
CASSLGTSHNTGELFF
TGTGCCAGCAGCTTAGGAACTAGCCACAACACCGGGGAGCTGTTTTTT
>.|13|.|TRBV10-2|TRBJ1-2
CASRPTGNYGYTF
TGCGCCAGCAGACCCACAGGGAACTATGGCTACACCTTC
>.|15|.|TRBV14|TRBJ2-7
CASSPDRTLSYEQYF
TGTGCCAGCAGCCCGGACAGAACCCTCTCCTACGAGCAGTACTTC
>.|15|TRBD2|TRBV9|TRBJ2-1
CASSVVAGGYNEQFF
TGTGCCAGCAGCGTAGTAGCGGGAGGGTACAATGAGCAGTTCTTC
>few|14|TRBD1|TRBV5-1|TRBJ2-7
CASSFGQGTYEQYF
TGCGCCAGCAGCTTTGGACAGGGTACCTACGAGCAGTACTTC
>.|16|.|TRBV7-9|TRBJ2-4
CASSPLVGLAKNIQYF
TGTGCCAGCAGCCCCCTAGTGGGACTAGCCAAAAACATTCAGTACTTC
>once|18|TRBD1|TRBV19|TRBJ2-2
CASRSGQGGPRRTGELFF
TGTGCCAGTAGATCGGGACAGGGGGGCCCGAGAAGAACCGGGGAGCTGTTTTTT
>.|15|TRBD1|TRBV5-6|TRBJ2-7
CASSYQGAFPSEQYF
TGTGCCAGCAGTTACCAGGGGGCTTTCCCTAGTGAGCAGTACTTC
>few|13|.|TRBV30|TRBJ1-2
CAWSVPPQEGYTF
TGTGCCTGGAGTGTACCCCCACAGGAGGGCTACACCTTC
>.|14|.|TRBV5-1|TRBJ2-3
CASSLSTFTDTQYF
TGCGCCAGCAGCTTGAGTACCTTCACAGATACGCAGTATTTT
>few|16|TRBD2|TRBV4-2|TRBJ2-1
CASSQDTGGTYNEQFF
TGTGCCAGCAGCCAAGATACGGGAGGTACCTACAATGAGCAGTTCTTC
>.|12|.|TRBV2|TRBJ1-1
CATFTMNTEAFF
TGTGCCACCTTCACAATGAACACTGAAGCTTTCTTT
>.|16|.|TRBV5-1|TRBJ1-1
CASMDQTRKPVPEAFF
TGCGCCAGCATGGATCAAACTAGGAAGCCGGTACCTGAAGCTTTCTTT
>.|17|TRBD2|TRBV3-1/TRBV3-2|TRBJ2-1
CASGDTGGLASHNEQFF
TGTGCCAGCGGGGACACGGGAGGGCTAGCCTCCCACAATGAGCAGTTCTTC
>.|14|.|TRBV27|TRBJ2-3
CASSSGTKADTQYF
TGTGCCAGCAGTTCCGGGACAAAAGCAGATACGCAGTATTTT
>.|17|TRBD1|TRBV7-2|TRBJ1-6
CASSLEDRGQNNSPLHF
TGTGCCAGCAGCTTAGAGGACAGGGGGCAGAATAATTCACCCCTCCACTTT
>.|13|.|TRBV19|TRBJ2-1
CASSSRSYNEQFF
TGTGCCAGTAGTTCTCGCTCCTACAATGAGCAGTTCTTC
>few|12|.|TRBV6-5|TRBJ1-2
CASSGSGYGYTF
TGTGCCAGCTCGGGTTCCGGCTATGGCTACACCTTC
>.|12|.|TRBV5-4|TRBJ2-7
CASGGDTYEQYF
TGTGCCAGCGGTGGAGATACCTACGAGCAGTACTTC
>few|14|TRBD1|TRBV7-9|TRBJ1-6
CASSETGGWSPLHF
TGTGCCAGCAGCGAGACAGGGGGCTGGTCACCCCTCCACTTT
>.|15|TRBD1|TRBV4-1|TRBJ2-7
CASSQVRTGAYEQYF
TGCGCCAGCAGCCAAGTTCGGACAGGGGCCTACGAGCAGTACTTC
>.|17|TRBD2|TRBV4-2|TRBJ2-7
CASSQGTSGSLSYEQYF
TGTGCCAGCAGCCAAGGGACTAGCGGGAGTTTGTCCTACGAGCAGTACTTC
>.|18|TRBD2|TRBV28|TRBJ2-3
CASSLTWASGSGTDTQYF
TGTGCCAGCAGTTTAACATGGGCGAGCGGGAGCGGCACAGATACGCAGTATTTT
>.|16|.|TRBV29-1|TRBJ2-3
CSVEDWQQTSTDTQYF
TGCAGCGTTGAAGATTGGCAGCAGACGAGCACAGATACGCAGTATTTT
>.|14|.|TRBV29-1|TRBJ1-1
CSGAGTFLNTEAFF
TGCAGCGGGGCGGGTACATTTTTGAACACTGAAGCTTTCTTT
>once|12|.|TRBV12-3/TRBV12-4|TRBJ1-1
CASSSWTTEAFF
TGTGCCAGCAGTTCTTGGACAACTGAAGCTTTCTTT
>few|16|TRBD1|TRBV27|TRBJ1-1
CASRFTSRGRNTEAFF
TGTGCCAGCAGGTTTACTTCCAGGGGGCGAAACACTGAAGCTTTCTTT
>.|11|.|TRBV15|TRBJ1-1
CATSRGRLAFF
TGTGCCACCAGCAGAGGGCGTCTAGCTTTCTTT
>.|15|TRBD2|TRBV24-1|TRBJ2-1
CATSVGGGAQAEQFF
TGTGCCACCAGTGTTGGCGGGGGGGCCCAAGCGGAGCAGTTCTTC
>.|14|.|TRBV9|TRBJ2-3
CASSVDDSTDTQYF
TGTGCCAGCAGCGTAGACGACAGCACAGATACGCAGTATTTT
>medium-sized|13|.|TRBV7-9|TRBJ1-2
CASSLGTDYGYTF
TGTGCCAGCAGCTTAGGGACGGACTATGGCTACACCTTC
>few|11|.|TRBV7-8|TRBJ2-1
CASSPFLEQFF
TGTGCCAGCAGCCCCTTTTTAGAGCAGTTCTTC
>.|16|TRBD1|TRBV7-8|TRBJ2-1
CASTGSQGWLDNEQFF
TGTGCCAGCACGGGGTCACAGGGGTGGCTGGACAATGAGCAGTTCTTC
>.|12|.|TRBV27|TRBJ2-1
CASSGVPNEQFF
TGTGCCAGCAGTGGGGTCCCCAATGAGCAGTTCTTC
>.|15|.|TRBV30|TRBJ2-5
CAWSVTLAYQETQYF
TGTGCCTGGAGTGTAACCCTAGCGTACCAAGAGACCCAGTACTTC
>.|14|.|TRBV4-2|TRBJ2-7
CASSQGLQSYEQYF
TGTGCCAGCAGCCAAGGGCTCCAATCCTACGAGCAGTACTTC
>.|15|TRBD1|TRBV11-3|TRBJ2-7
CASSSLDREPYEQYF
TGTGCCAGCAGCTCCCTGGACAGGGAACCCTACGAGCAGTACTTC
>.|13|TRBD2|TRBV6-6|TRBJ2-1
CASSLGLAVEQFF
TGTGCCAGCAGTTTGGGACTAGCGGTTGAGCAGTTCTTC
>.|16|.|TRBV15|TRBJ1-2
CATSRERVQANYGYTF
TGTGCCACCAGCAGAGAAAGGGTCCAAGCTAACTATGGCTACACCTTC
>.|13|.|TRBV25-1|TRBJ1-2
CASSVSALGGYTF
TGTGCCAGCAGTGTTTCCGCCCTGGGTGGCTACACCTTC
>once|16|.|TRBV3-1/TRBV3-2|TRBJ2-3
CASSQELGRSGDTQYF
TGTGCCAGCAGCCAAGAGTTGGGGCGGAGCGGGGATACGCAGTATTTT
>.|15|.|TRBV12-5|TRBJ1-2
CASGPQGSGPDGYTF
TGTGCTAGTGGTCCGCAGGGATCCGGCCCAGACGGCTACACCTTC
>.|17|.|TRBV5-5|TRBJ1-3
CASSPSREGKSGNTIYF
TGTGCCAGCAGCCCCAGCAGGGAGGGGAAATCTGGAAACACCATATATTTT
>.|16|.|TRBV28|TRBJ1-1
CASSPSGVQDITEAFF
TGTGCCAGCAGTCCTTCGGGGGTCCAAGATATCACTGAAGCTTTCTTT
>.|16|.|TRBV3-1/TRBV3-2|TRBJ2-7
CASSQDPGPESYEQYF
TGTGCCAGCAGCCAAGACCCGGGTCCAGAGTCCTACGAGCAGTACTTC
>.|14|TRBD2|TRBV18|TRBJ2-1
CASSPTSGNNEQFF
TGTGCCAGCTCACCGACTAGCGGGAACAATGAGCAGTTCTTC